This T cell receptor (beta chain) derives from a study of Ad26.COV2.S vaccination and SARS-CoV-2 variants. Sequenced by immunoSEQ multiplex PCR; TCRdb stores in-frame clones only, minus some. The sample lists hundreds of thousands of clones; 86% were seen once. The CDR3 extends over 16 amino acids. Germline lookup yields CDR1 MDHEN and CDR2 SYDVKM. The V gene end was trimmed by 5 bases and the J gene end by 2 bases; junction bases not matched to a gene: 6. Stated treatment: about 20 received Ad26.COV2.S at low or high dose, single or two shots; about 5 received placebo; per-sample allocation not given. Day 63 after the first vaccine or placebo injection was the time point for sampling.

V gene TRBV28 combines with J gene TRBJ2-3; 11 bases agree with TRBD2. The sample here was peripheral blood, taken in a trial of Ad26.COV2.S vaccine versus placebo. The TCR was taken from a person aged 18-65 years who received the Ad26.COV2.S COVID-19 vaccine or a placebo. CDR3 nucleotide sequence: TGTGCCAGCAGTCCGTGGACTAGCGGGTTCACAGATACGCAGTATTTT. Translated: CASSPWTSGFTDTQYF.